This T cell receptor beta chain was recorded in a study of cytomegalovirus exposure and HLA in healthy donors. Study-wide context: Most genotyped donors, over 70% of around 370, had Caucasian-associated genetic ancestry. Study-wide findings and caveats: The authors later found HLA-associated TCR beta chains more clonally expanded than equally common others.

V shed 4 bases and J shed 4 bases, with 13 bases lying between them. CDR1 is SNHLY and CDR2 is FYNNEI in the germline V gene. This CDR3 has 14 residues. The primer mix had 60 Vbeta and 13 Jbeta primers. Using immunoSEQ multiplex PCR, the repertoire was profiled, and TCRdb retains in-frame clones only, with some absent. There are a few hundred thousand clones in the sample; around 83% occur only once, and roughly 1.5% lies in the top ten. On this clone itself: Its cognate antigen is unknown.

The origin of this receptor is a girl aged 5-17 years in good health and CMV-seronegative. The sample comprised PBMCs. The chain has TRBV2 and TRBJ2-5; the D is unclear. The CDR3 DNA reads as TGTGCCAGCAGTGGTGGAAGCCCTAGAGAGACCCAGTACTTC. Translation: CASSGGSPRETQYF.